These 30 T cell receptor beta chains share one sample of origin, sequenced in a study of cytomegalovirus exposure and HLA in healthy donors. Primers: 60 Vbeta forward and 13 Jbeta reverse. Data came from immunoSEQ multiplex PCR; TCRdb stores just in-frame clones and leaves some out. This sample has 130,000 or so clones, with around 82% found just once. Sequenced: PBMCs. The receptors originated from a middle-aged man in good health and CMV-seronegative.

This chain links TRBV4-3 with TRBJ2-7, with 7 positions matching TRBD1. V gave up 0 bases and J gave up 2 bases; unmatched junction bases: 4. The CDR3 contains 15 residues. Germline CDR1 and CDR2: LGHNA and YSLEER. The CDR3 DNA reads TGCGCCAGCAGCCAAGAAAGAGGGGGCACCTACGAGCAGTACTTC. This translates into CASSQERGGTYEQYF.

The rearrangement uses TRBV5-1 and TRBJ2-5; 8 bases are a match to TRBD2. The CDR3 consists of 16 residues. Germline loops: CDR1 SGHRS, CDR2 YFSETQ. V was pared by 1 base and J by 3 bases, with 8 bases of the junction left unmatched. CDR3 in DNA: TGCGCCAGCAGCTTGCTCGGCGGGAGGCCTGAAGAGACCCAGTACTTC. It yields the protein CASSLLGGRPEETQYF. The variable domain in full, completed from reference TRBV5-1 and TRBJ2-5, reads KAGVTQTPRYLIKTRGQQVTLSCSPISGHRSVSWYQQTPGQGLQFLFEYFSETQRNKGNFPGRFSGRQFSNSRSEMNVSTLELGDSALYLCASSLLGGRPEETQYFGPGTRLLVL.

This clone was seen more than once but under ten times. The chain is built from TRBV19 and TRBJ1-5, with TRBD1 identical over 12 bases. The CDR3 length is 17 residues. The V gene end was trimmed by 6 bases and the J gene end by 0 bases; junction bases not matched to a gene: 6. CDR1 LNHDA and CDR2 SQIVND come from the germline V gene (reference sequence). The CDR3 reads CASSGTGGLYSNQPQHF. CDR3 bases: TGTGCCAGTAGCGGGACAGGGGGCCTTTATAGCAATCAGCCCCAGCATTTT.

This sequence joins TRBV28 and TRBJ1-6; TRBD1 matches 7 bases. J gave up 7 bases and V 8 bases, and 8 bases lay outside the gene matches. The CDR3 totals 14 residues. In germline, CDR1 is MDHEN, CDR2 SYDVKM. The CDR3 sequence is CASGSGQLNSPLHF. CDR3 DNA sequence: TGTGCCAGCGGGTCGGGACAGCTCAATTCACCCCTCCACTTT. The full variable domain, in which reference TRBV28 and TRBJ1-6 provide the parts outside the CDR3, is DVKVTQSSRYLVKRTGEKVFLECVQDMDHENMFWYRQDPGLGLRLIYFSYDVKMKEKGDIPEGYSVSREKKERFSLILESASTNQTSMYLCASGSGQLNSPLHFGNGTRLTVT.

V and J are TRBV5-1 and TRBJ2-2; D is uncertain. This CDR3 has 12 amino acids. Trimming pared 4 bases from V and 8 bases from J, leaving 9 bases between. Germline V gene data show CDR1 as SGHRS and CDR2 as YFSETQ. The CDR3 here is CASSPEVGELFF. CDR3 nucleotides: TGCGCCAGCAGCCCCGAGGTGGGGGAGCTGTTTTTT.

With regard to this clone: Sequence at one end of the junction differs from germline and may be a read error. The chain has TRBV7-7 and TRBJ2-5, with 11 bases that match TRBD2. The CDR3 runs 16 residues. The V gene's germline CDR1 is SSHAT and CDR2 FNYEAQ (reference sequence). For the CDR3, the DNA is TGTGCTAGCAGTTACGCCGGGACTAGCGGCCAAGAGACCCAGTACTTC. Protein product: CASSYAGTSGQETQYF.

V and J are TRBV4-3 and TRBJ1-5, with TRBD1 as a possible D gene (5 bases). Germline lookup yields CDR1 LGHNA and CDR2 YSLEER. There are 16 residues in the CDR3. Between the trimmed V and J ends, which lost 1 base and 5 bases, there was a span of 15 bases. CDR3 nucleotides: TGCGCCAGCAGCCAAGGTGTGGGGCGTAGGCATCAGCCCCAGCATTTT. It is translated as CASSQGVGRRHQPQHF.

This sequence joins TRBV6-1 and TRBJ2-5, with 9 bases identical to TRBD2. The CDR3 length is 15 residues. J lost 2 bases, V lost 5 bases, and 6 bases had no gene match. Germline V gene sequence: CDR1 MNHNS, CDR2 SASEGT. The CDR3 here is CASSSDLAGQETQYF. DNA of the CDR3: TGTGCCAGCAGTAGCGACCTAGCGGGACAAGAGACCCAGTACTTC.

The chain joins TRBV28 to TRBJ1-4; D is undetermined. Trimming removed 7 bases from V and 7 bases from J, with 16 bases in between. CDR3 length equals 14 residues. Germline V gene data show CDR1 as MDHEN and CDR2 as SYDVKM. The CDR3 region has the DNA TGTGCCAGCAACCGGGAGCCAAAAGTTGAAAAACTGTTTTTT. Its protein is CASNREPKVEKLFF.

The V and J genes are TRBV5-5 and TRBJ1-5; no reliable D call. V was clipped by 2 bases and J by 3 bases, with 9 bases between them. The V gene's germline CDR1 is SGHKS and CDR2 YYEKEE (reference sequence). The CDR3 length is 14 residues. CDR3 nucleotide sequence: TGTGCCAGCAGCTTCCAGGCAAACAATCAGCCCCAGCATTTT. Amino acid sequence: CASSFQANNQPQHF.

The chain joins TRBV5-4 to TRBJ2-5; D is undetermined. From germline, CDR1 is SGHNT and CDR2 YYREEE (reference sequence). V dropped 0 bases and J dropped 5 bases, with 8 bases sitting between them. The CDR3 extends over 13 amino acids. The CDR3, as DNA: TGTGCCAGCAGCTTGGACTGGGCGGAGACCCAGTACTTC. Translation: CASSLDWAETQYF.

The chain recombines TRBV5-1 with TRBJ2-1, with 8 nucleotides matching TRBD2. Unmatched junction bases numbered 7, after V lost 4 bases and J lost 1 base. Germline CDR1 is SGHRS and CDR2 is YFSETQ. The CDR3 extends over 16 amino acids. The CDR3 bases are TGCGCCAGCAGCAGTCAAAGCGGGAGTTCCTACAATGAGCAGTTCTTC. Translated, it gives CASSSQSGSSYNEQFF.

This chain links TRBV25-1 with TRBJ1-1; D not certain. Trimming pared 3 bases from V and 9 bases from J, leaving 11 bases between. The germline V gene has CDR1 MGHDK and CDR2 SYGVNS. The CDR3 sequence is 12 residues long. The CDR3 bases are TGTGCCAGCAGTGAGAACAGTCGAAAAGCTTTCTTT. It yields the protein CASSENSRKAFF.

The chain recombines TRBV2 with TRBJ1-2; 8 bases match TRBD1. This CDR3 contains 14 residues. Trimming took 3 bases from V and 5 from J; bases not matched to a gene: 5. Germline V gives CDR1 SNHLY, CDR2 FYNNEI. The DNA for the CDR3 is TGTGCCAGCAGTGATGGGCAGGGGGCTTATGGCTACACCTTC. Residues: CASSDGQGAYGYTF.

This clone was seen more than once but under ten times. The chain employs TRBV5-4 and TRBJ2-1, with 11 bases that match TRBD2. Germline values: CDR1 SGHNT, CDR2 YYREEE (reference sequence). The ends lost 3 bases at V and 2 bases at J; junction bases unmatched: 1. The CDR3 totals 15 residues. This CDR3 is CASSSLAGAYNEQFF. The CDR3 nucleotides read TGTGCCAGCAGCTCACTAGCGGGAGCCTACAATGAGCAGTTCTTC.

In DNA, the CDR3 is TGCAGCGTTGAAGCGGGGGTCTCCGGAAACACCATATATTTT. It codes for CSVEAGVSGNTIYF. The rearrangement uses TRBV29-1 and TRBJ1-3; D is possibly TRBD1 (5 bases). Between the trimmed V and J ends, which lost 1 base and 4 bases, there was a span of 11 bases. The CDR3 contains 14 residues. Germline V gene data show CDR1 as SQVTM and CDR2 as ANQGSEA.

This chain connects TRBV7-9 to TRBJ2-1; 10 bases are a match to TRBD1. V was clipped by 5 bases and J by 2 bases; unmatched bases: 3. The CDR3 loop spans 15 amino acids. Looked up from germline, CDR1 is SEHNR and CDR2 is FQNEAQ (reference sequence). CDR3 bases: TGTGCCAGCAGCATCGGACAGGGGGCCTACAATGAGCAGTTCTTC. Translating gives CASSIGQGAYNEQFF.

The chain combines TRBV7-9 with TRBJ1-1; D may be TRBD1 (6 bases). The V end was cut by 4 bases, the J end by 1 base, with 19 bases between. Germline V gene data show CDR1 as SEHNR and CDR2 as FQNEAQ (reference sequence). The CDR3 consists of 17 residues. The CDR3 loop reads CASSSAQGRGSNTEAFF. In nucleotides, the CDR3 is TGTGCCAGCAGCTCCGCCCAGGGGCGCGGGTCGAACACTGAAGCTTTCTTT.

The chain has TRBV5-4 and TRBJ2-2; 9 nucleotides match TRBD2. The CDR3 sequence is 16 residues long. V shed 3 bases and J 0 bases; nucleotides not matched to a gene: 3. The germline V gene has CDR1 SGHNT and CDR2 YYREEE (reference sequence). CDR3 amino acids: CASSSRTSANTGELFF. The CDR3 nucleotides read TGTGCCAGCAGCTCGCGGACTAGCGCGAACACCGGGGAGCTGTTTTTT. Complete variable domain (other parts from reference TRBV5-4 and TRBJ2-2): ETGVTQSPTHLIKTRGQQVTLRCSSQSGHNTVSWYQQALGQGPQFIFQYYREEENGRGNFPPRFSGLQFPNYSSELNVNALELDDSALYLCASSSRTSANTGELFFGEGSRLTVL.

This chain connects TRBV7-2 to TRBJ2-1, with TRBD2 matching over 14 bases. The CDR3 length is 15 residues. CDR1 is SGHTA, CDR2 FQGNSA, per germline. J gave up 9 bases and V 4 bases, and 5 bases lay outside the gene matches. This CDR3 is CASSSRLAGGGEQFF. CDR3 nucleotide sequence: TGTGCCAGCAGCTCCAGACTAGCGGGAGGGGGTGAGCAGTTCTTC.

The gene calls are TRBV5-1 and TRBJ1-1; no clear D. This CDR3 has 14 residues. The germline gives CDR1 SGHRS, CDR2 YFSETQ. V dropped 0 bases and J dropped 4 bases, with 10 bases sitting between them. CDR3 DNA sequence: TGCGCCAGCAGCTTGGACAGTCTTTCCACTGAAGCTTTCTTT. Protein sequence: CASSLDSLSTEAFF.

The chain has TRBV15 and TRBJ2-1; D perhaps matches TRBD2 (6 bases). CDR1 and CDR2 from the germline V gene are LNHNV and YYDKDF (reference sequence). With 3 bases removed from V and 6 bases from J, the gap between germline ends came to 12 bases. The CDR3 is 14 amino acids. The CDR3 is CATSSEGLANEQFF. The DNA for the CDR3 is TGTGCCACCAGCAGCGAGGGACTGGCCAATGAGCAGTTCTTC.

The chain employs TRBV15 and TRBJ2-4; D not resolved. The CDR3 has 13 amino acids. V was shortened by 1 base and J by 7 bases, with 8 bases between the two germline ends. From germline, CDR1 is LNHNV and CDR2 YYDKDF (reference sequence). CDR3 nucleotides: TGTGCCACCAGCAGAGTTCGGTGGAACATTCAGTACTTC. This gives the protein CATSRVRWNIQYF.

This clone was recorded only once. J is TRBJ2-3 and V is TRBV6-1, with 9 bases lining up with TRBD2. The CDR3 is 15 amino acids. With V trimmed by 4 bases and J by 2 bases, 4 bases remained unmatched. Germline lookup yields CDR1 MNHNS and CDR2 SASEGT. CDR3 sequence (DNA): TGTGCCAGCAGTGGACTAGCGGATCACACAGATACGCAGTATTTT. Translation gives CASSGLADHTDTQYF.

This chain links TRBV7-2 with TRBJ2-5; 10 nucleotides match TRBD2. Germline V gene lookup returns CDR1 SGHTA and CDR2 FQGNSA. The CDR3 runs 17 residues. V gave up 1 base and J gave up 5 bases; unmatched junction bases: 10. The CDR3 protein is CASSLGALAGARETQYF. CDR3 bases: TGTGCCAGCAGCTTAGGTGCCCTAGCGGGAGCCCGCGAGACCCAGTACTTC. The whole variable domain, remainder taken from reference TRBV7-2 and TRBJ2-5, is GAGVSQSPSNKVTEKGKDVELRCDPISGHTALYWYRQSLGQGLEFLIYFQGNSAPDKSGLPSDRFSAERTGGSVSTLTIQRTQQEDSAVYLCASSLGALAGARETQYFGPGTRLLVL.

This rearrangement joins TRBV10-2 to TRBJ2-1, with 10 bases matching TRBD1. Germline V CDR1 and CDR2: WSHSY, SAAADI. The J segment lost 5 bases and the V segment lost 7 bases, leaving 8 bases of the junction unmatched. The CDR3 has 15 amino acids. This CDR3 reads CASKIGTGAHNEQFF. CDR3 nucleotides: TGCGCCAGCAAAATCGGGACAGGGGCACACAATGAGCAGTTCTTC.

The V call is TRBV15, the J call TRBJ2-2, with 8 bases fitting TRBD2. V lost 8 bases, J lost 0 bases, and 2 bases stayed unmatched. Per germline, CDR1 LNHNV and CDR2 YYDKDF (reference sequence). The CDR3 extends over 14 amino acids. The CDR3 DNA is TGTGCCACCCGGGGGGGCACGAACACCGGGGAGCTGTTTTTT. Translated, it gives CATRGGTNTGELFF. The full variable domain, in which reference TRBV15 and TRBJ2-2 provide the parts outside the CDR3, is DAMVIQNPRYQVTQFGKPVTLSCSQTLNHNVMYWYQQKSSQAPKLLFHYYDKDFNNEADTPDNFQSRRPNTSFCFLDIRSPGLGDTAMYLCATRGGTNTGELFFGEGSRLTVL.

V is TRBV2 and J is TRBJ2-2, with TRBD2 identical over 14 bases. CDR3 length: 16 amino acids. J was trimmed by 8 bases and V by 4 bases; bases with no gene match: 6. Germline V gives CDR1 SNHLY, CDR2 FYNNEI. Here the CDR3 reads CASSGPGLAGAGELFF. The CDR3 DNA reads as TGTGCCAGCAGTGGACCGGGACTAGCGGGAGCGGGGGAGCTGTTTTTT.

The rearrangement uses TRBV6-1 and TRBJ2-3; D is possibly TRBD2 (5 bases). The germline CDR1 and CDR2 sequences are MNHNS and SASEGT. The length of the CDR3 is 14 residues. Trimming took off 2 bases at V and 7 bases at J, with 13 bases between the two ends. The CDR3 sequence is CASSELPRGYTQYF. CDR3 DNA sequence: TGTGCCAGCAGTGAATTGCCCCGCGGGTATACGCAGTATTTT.

The rearrangement links TRBV5-5 to TRBJ2-5; 9 nucleotides line up with TRBD1. CDR1 and CDR2 (germline): SGHKS, YYEKEE (reference sequence). V was pared by 2 bases and J by 4 bases, with 3 bases of the junction left unmatched. This CDR3 has 14 residues. CDR3 DNA sequence: TGTGCCAGCAGCTTAGCGGGACAGGGAGAGACCCAGTACTTC. Its protein product is CASSLAGQGETQYF.